These T cell receptor beta chains were read from a single sample in a study of cytomegalovirus exposure and HLA in healthy donors. TCRdb keeps only in-frame clones here, not all; method: immunoSEQ multiplex PCR. The data hold over 45,000 clones, with over 75% observed a single time. What was sequenced was PBMCs. These TCRs come from a young woman in good health and CMV-seronegative. Both conserved end residues are part of each CDR3. D genes are given only for firm matches. Some rows have no size entry. The others give once, few or many, or a class for an expanded clone.

j_call clone_size v_call d_call cdr3_length cdr3_nt cdr3_aa
TRBJ2-2 NA TRBV5-1 TRBD2 18 TGCGCCAGCACTCCCCGGACTAGCGGGAGGGCGGCCACCGGGGAGCTGTTTTTT CASTPRTSGRAATGELFF
TRBJ1-1 NA TRBV18 NA 13 TGTGCCAGCTCACGCGCCTCGAACACTGAAGCTTTCTTT CASSRASNTEAFF
TRBJ2-5 NA TRBV28 TRBD1 17 TGTGCCAGCAGTTTAAGGGCTCCGGGACAGGGAAAAGAGACCCAGTACTTC CASSLRAPGQGKETQYF
TRBJ2-1 NA TRBV7-2 NA 14 TGTGCCAGCAGCTTAAGTAGCTCCTACAATGAGCAGTTCTTC CASSLSSSYNEQFF
TRBJ1-5 once TRBV28 NA 16 TGTGCCAGCAGGGGCCGACGGACCGGGGAGGGGCAGCCCCAGCATTTT CASRGRRTGEGQPQHF
TRBJ2-7 NA TRBV6-5 TRBD2 15 TGTGCCAGCAGTTCGCCGGGGGGGGTTTGGAGCGAGCAGTACTTC CASSSPGGVWSEQYF
TRBJ2-7 NA TRBV27 NA 13 TGTGCCAGCAGTTTGGCACGCTCCTACGAGCAGTACTTC CASSLARSYEQYF
TRBJ2-3 once TRBV30 TRBD2 17 TGTGCCTGGGAAAAGGACTTACTAGCGGGAGTTGGAGATACGCAGTATTTT CAWEKDLLAGVGDTQYF
TRBJ2-1 NA TRBV7-2 TRBD2 15 TGTGCCAGCAGCTCCACTAGCGGGCCACCAAATGAGCAGTTCTTC CASSSTSGPPNEQFF
TRBJ1-1 NA TRBV6-1 TRBD1 15 TGTGCCAGCAGAGACAGGGGGCAACCGAACACTGAAGCTTTCTTT CASRDRGQPNTEAFF
TRBJ2-5 NA TRBV28 TRBD2 14 TGTGCCAGCAGTTCCGGGACTAGCGGGGAGACCCAGTACTTC CASSSGTSGETQYF
TRBJ1-5 NA TRBV18 NA 16 TGTGCCAGCTCACCACTACCGGGGGAAGGCAATCAGCCCCAGCATTTT CASSPLPGEGNQPQHF
TRBJ1-5 once TRBV28 TRBD1 15 TGTGCCAGCAGGGGGGACAGGCGAGGAGAACAGCCCCAGCATTTT CASRGDRRGEQPQHF
TRBJ1-2 NA TRBV11-2 NA 16 TGTGCCAGCAGCTTAGATTTTGGGGGAGGAGGCTATGGCTACACCTTC CASSLDFGGGGYGYTF
TRBJ2-5 NA TRBV7-6 TRBD1 15 TGTGCCAGCAGCTTATTCTCAGGGGGCCAAGAGACCCAGTACTTC CASSLFSGGQETQYF
TRBJ1-5 NA TRBV19 NA 15 TGTGCCAGTAGCATGGAGGATCTTTCAAATCAGCCCCAGCATTTT CASSMEDLSNQPQHF
TRBJ2-7 NA TRBV27 NA 15 TGTGCCAGCAGTTCCCAGTTGGAGTTCCCCTACGAGCAGTACTTC CASSSQLEFPYEQYF
TRBJ2-4 few TRBV5-1 NA 16 TGCGCCAGCAGCTTGGAATCCCAGATAGCCAAAAACATTCAGTACTTC CASSLESQIAKNIQYF
TRBJ2-3 NA TRBV18 NA 14 TGTGCCAGCTCACCACTAGCTATGACAGATACGCAGTATTTT CASSPLAMTDTQYF
TRBJ1-2 NA TRBV10-3 NA 15 TGTGCCATCAGTGATGGCAGCGCGGCGGGGCACGGCTACACCTTC CAISDGSAAGHGYTF
TRBJ2-7 NA TRBV27 TRBD1 13 TGTGCCAGCAGTTTGGGGCCGGGACAGGAGCAGTACTTC CASSLGPGQEQYF
TRBJ2-7 NA TRBV11-2 NA 11 TGTGCCAGCAGCTCCCCCGGCGAGCAGTACTTC CASSSPGEQYF
TRBJ2-3 NA TRBV7-2 NA 13 TGTGCCAGCAGCTCCTCAGGTGGTAGTACGCAGTATTTT CASSSSGGSTQYF
TRBJ1-4 NA TRBV6-5 NA 16 TGTGCCAGCAGTTACTCAAGACGGGGGGACGTTGAAAAACTGTTTTTT CASSYSRRGDVEKLFF
TRBJ2-1 NA TRBV10-3 TRBD2 18 TGTGCCATCAGTGATTATGTCTCGGCGGGAGCCACCTACAATGAGCAGTTCTTC CAISDYVSAGATYNEQFF
TRBJ1-1 NA TRBV5-1 NA 18 TGCGCCAGCAGCTTGTCGATCCGGGTCCCCTCAGGGGACACTGAAGCTTTCTTT CASSLSIRVPSGDTEAFF
TRBJ1-2 NA TRBV28 TRBD1 15 TGTGCCAGCAGCCCTGGGACAGGGGAGGATTATGGCTACACCTTC CASSPGTGEDYGYTF
TRBJ1-2 NA TRBV7-2 TRBD1 15 TGTGCCAGCAGCTTAGCGCTCGGACAGGGTGGAGGCTACACCTTC CASSLALGQGGGYTF
TRBJ2-5 NA TRBV27 TRBD2 17 TGTGCCAGCAGCCCCGACCCTGGACTAGCGGGAGGGGAGACCCAGTACTTC CASSPDPGLAGGETQYF
TRBJ2-1 NA TRBV5-6 TRBD1 15 TGTGCCAGCAGCTTTTTCAGGGGGATGGACAATGAGCAGTTCTTC CASSFFRGMDNEQFF
TRBJ2-2 NA TRBV6-4 NA 14 TGTGCCAGCAGCAAAGGACTTAACACCGGGGAGCTGTTTTTT CASSKGLNTGELFF
TRBJ2-7 NA TRBV11-2 TRBD1 15 TGTGCCAGCAGCGCCGGGGACAGGGGTGCCTACGAGCAGTACTTC CASSAGDRGAYEQYF
TRBJ2-2 NA TRBV11-2 NA 16 TGTGCCAGCAGGCAGCCGGCTAGGTTGAACACCGGGGAGCTGTTTTTT CASRQPARLNTGELFF